This entry is about one TCR beta chain. Antigen: not known. This specimen comes from a study of cytomegalovirus exposure and HLA in healthy donors. Study conclusions and caveats: Reportedly, HLA-A and HLA-B alleles of most subjects were accurately predicted from TCR beta. Earlier analysis found most TCR beta V segments productive about 87% or about 30% of the time. Clonal expansion, a later analysis showed, was greater in HLA-associated TCR beta chains than in equally common others.

The CDR3 runs to 13 residues. CDR1 and CDR2 (germline): KGHSH, LQKENI. V was trimmed by 1 base and J by 5 bases, leaving 6 bases between them. It was with 60 Vbeta and 13 Jbeta primers that the PCR ran. Assay: immunoSEQ multiplex PCR; the TCRdb copy retains only in-frame clones and omits some. The data hold about 130,000 clones, with roughly 77% observed a single time. The source of this sequence is a male donor in good health and CMV-seronegative. The gene calls are TRBV18 and TRBJ2-1; unclear D gene. Sequencing used PBMCs. The CDR3 DNA is TGTGCCAGCTCACCACGCCAGAACAATGAGCAGTTCTTC. Translated, it gives CASSPRQNNEQFF.